The rows below give T cell receptor beta chains drawn from one sample of a study of vaccination and CD4 T cells after COVID-19. TCRdb re-derived calls from the PCR reads in MiXCR, one entry per CDR3 protein. This sample has 15,000 to 25,000 distinct CDR3 sequences; more than 45% occur once, and the top ten carry under 5%. For these TCRs, the target antigens are not known. The input for sequencing was CD4+ T cells from blood, cultured in vitro, taken before SARS-CoV-2 vaccination. All receptors derive from a human donor who had recovered from COVID-19. The CDR3 runs from the conserved cysteine through the conserved F or W. Each record gives: V gene, D gene, CDR3 length, J gene, clone size, CDR3 DNA, CDR3 protein. D genes are given only for firm matches. Rows may omit the clone size; those that give it use once, few, many or a size class.

>TRBV11-3|.|16|TRBJ2-3|.
TGTGCCAGCAGCTTAGTCCCGGGACAAAGCACAGATACGCAGTATTTT
CASSLVPGQSTDTQYF
>TRBV6-1|.|13|TRBJ2-7|.
TGTGCCAGCAGTGATGGGGGAGGCTACGAGCAGTACTTC
CASSDGGGYEQYF
>TRBV6-1|TRBD1|18|TRBJ1-6|.
TGTGCCAGCAGATCAGGACAGGGTGGGGTGTCCTATAATTCACCCCTCCACTTT
CASRSGQGGVSYNSPLHF
>TRBV6-5|.|15|TRBJ1-1|.
TGTGCCAGCAGTTACTCGGACCGTCGGTGGACTGAAGCTTTCTTT
CASSYSDRRWTEAFF
>TRBV19|.|14|TRBJ2-1|.
TGTGCCAGTAGTATGGGAGCAACCTACAATGAGCAGTTCTTC
CASSMGATYNEQFF
>TRBV19|TRBD1|14|TRBJ1-5|few
TGTGCCAGTAGTATGGGGACAGGGGCACGGCCCCAGCATTTT
CASSMGTGARPQHF
>TRBV2|.|14|TRBJ1-5|.
TGTGCCAGCAGGGCAAGGACTAGCAATCAGCCCCAGCATTTT
CASRARTSNQPQHF
>TRBV19|.|15|TRBJ1-6|few
TGTGCCAGTAGTAGGGGGCACGGGGAACGTTCACCCCTCCACTTT
CASSRGHGERSPLHF
>TRBV4-2|TRBD1|16|TRBJ1-2|.
TGTGCCAGCAGCCAAGTGGCCGGGACAGGGAACTATGGCTACACCTTC
CASSQVAGTGNYGYTF
>TRBV19|.|12|TRBJ2-5|few
TGTGCCAGTATCCCCTTTGGGGAGACCCAGTACTTC
CASIPFGETQYF
>TRBV12-3/TRBV12-4|.|14|TRBJ1-1|.
TGTGCCAGCAGGGGGGCCGGGATGAACACTGAAGCTTTCTTT
CASRGAGMNTEAFF
>TRBV7-2|.|15|TRBJ1-2|.
TGTGCCAGCAGCTTACAACAGACCGTGGGGTATGGCTACACCTTC
CASSLQQTVGYGYTF
>TRBV6-1|TRBD2|16|TRBJ2-3|.
TGTGCCATCAGTGTGACTAGCGGGGGGAACACAGATACGCAGTATTTT
CAISVTSGGNTDTQYF
>TRBV19|.|11|TRBJ1-5|few
TGTGCCAGTAGCCCCATTCAGCCCCAGCATTTT
CASSPIQPQHF
>TRBV20-1|TRBD2|13|TRBJ2-5|few
TGCAGTGCTAGAGATTCGGGGGGGGGGACCCAGTACTTC
CSARDSGGGTQYF
>TRBV20-1|TRBD1|14|TRBJ2-7|.
TGCAGTGCTAGAGGGACAGGGAGATCCTACGAGCAGTACTTC
CSARGTGRSYEQYF
>TRBV12-3/TRBV12-4|.|14|TRBJ1-1|.
TGTGCCAGCAGCCACGACAGGACCCCGTGCGAAGCTTTCTTT
CASSHDRTPCEAFF
>TRBV5-4|TRBD1|17|TRBJ1-2|.
TGTGCCAGCAGCTCCCCGGGACAGGGGCTCCGAGGACGTGGTTGCACCTTC
CASSSPGQGLRGRGCTF
>TRBV27|TRBD1|14|TRBJ1-6|.
TGTGCCAGCAGTCCGACAGGGCGGAATTCACCCCTCCACTTT
CASSPTGRNSPLHF
>TRBV6-2/TRBV6-3|TRBD1|12|TRBJ1-1|.
TGTGCCAGCAACAGGGGAGGCACTGAAGCTTTCTTT
CASNRGGTEAFF
>TRBV29-1|TRBD1|13|TRBJ1-1|.
TGCAGCGTTGAGCGACAGGGAGGGACTGAAGCTTTCTTT
CSVERQGGTEAFF
>TRBV27|.|17|TRBJ2-6|.
TGTGCCAGCAGTTTTATTAGGCAGGTACCAGGGGCCAACGTCCTGACTTTC
CASSFIRQVPGANVLTF
>TRBV28|.|18|TRBJ1-5|.
TGTGCCAGCAGCGGAACACTTGTGACAACAGTCTGGGATCAGCCCCAGCATTTT
CASSGTLVTTVWDQPQHF
>TRBV6-1|TRBD1|15|TRBJ1-2|few
TGTGCCAGCAGTGTCCGGGACAGGGGGCCCAGGGGCTACACCTTC
CASSVRDRGPRGYTF
>TRBV19|.|13|TRBJ1-1|.
TGTGCCAGTAGCCCGACTAGAGACACTGAAGCTTTCTTT
CASSPTRDTEAFF
>TRBV7-9|TRBD1|17|TRBJ1-5|.
TGTGCCAGCAGCTTAGGGGTCGGGACAGGGGTCAATCAGCCCCAGCATTTT
CASSLGVGTGVNQPQHF
>TRBV2|TRBD1|14|TRBJ2-7|.
TGTGCCAGCAGTAAACGGACAGGTGCCTACGAGCAGTACTTC
CASSKRTGAYEQYF
>TRBV6-5|TRBD1|14|TRBJ1-1|few
TGTGCCAGCAGTTCTAGACAGGGGTGGGGTGAAGCTTTCTTT
CASSSRQGWGEAFF
>TRBV7-2|TRBD2|18|TRBJ2-3|.
TGTGCCAGCAGCTTAGAGTTGGGGACTAGCGGAGGGGCAGATACGCAGTATTTT
CASSLELGTSGGADTQYF
>TRBV19|.|17|TRBJ1-1|.
TGTGCCAGTAGTACCTCGACCGGCGGCAGCTTGAACACTGAAGCTTTCTTT
CASSTSTGGSLNTEAFF